This TCR beta chain was observed in a study of blood T cells in healthy people across ages. The CDR3 covers 17 residues. V dropped 0 bases and J dropped 4; count of bases not matched to a gene: 6. CDR1 is SGHAT and CDR2 is FQNNGV in the germline V gene. This clonotype appeared a few times. With a J-beta primer mix and a sample-barcoded 5' primer, a second PCR ran about 7 to 12 cycles. Using its own MiXCR run on the 5' RACE reads, TCRdb lists one record per CDR3 protein. The repertoire has hundreds of thousands of distinct CDR3 sequences, 35% to 50% of them found once; the top ten carry around 30%. The sequence was collected from an older man in good health. This chain uses TRBV11-2 with TRBJ2-5; 12 bases fit TRBD2. Source material: blood. The CDR3 DNA sequence: TGTGCCAGCAGCTTAGAGAGGACTAGCGGGATAGGAGAGACCCAGTACTTC. It yields the protein CASSLERTSGIGETQYF.